The subject of this entry is one TCR beta chain. An end of the junction differs from the germline gene, which may be a read error. Original processing notes: Amplification from reference gene primers served as the basis for estimated nucleated cell counts. The repertoire was sequenced with immunoSEQ multiplex PCR; TCRdb's copy has only in-frame clones and lacks some. The V and J calls and the clone size are those of that table, but D and trimming were determined from the DNA. The top ten clones hold 3% to 3.5% of a sample with about half a million clones, 80% to 90% of them seen once. The data stem from a study of blood T cell repertoires in COVID-19. At the level of the study: COVID-19 samples, acute and convalescent, were from the United States, Italy and Spain. Sample material is recorded as cDNA or gDNA derived from T cells, B-cell-depleted T cells, or PBMCs.

The CDR3 sequence is 16 residues long. CDR1 is SSHAT, CDR2 FNYEAQ, per germline (reference sequence). This chain links TRBV7-7 with TRBJ2-2; 10 bases are a match to TRBD2. The sequenced sample consisted of peripheral blood. This sequence originates from a human donor in a cohort sampled during active COVID-19. The CDR3 reads CASSLRTGTSAGELFF. The CDR3 DNA is TGTGCTAGCAGCTTACGGACCGGGACTAGCGCCGGGGAGCTGTTTTTT.